These 18 T cell receptor beta chains originate from one sample sequenced in a study of blood T cell repertoires in COVID-19. Assay used: immunoSEQ multiplex PCR; TCRdb lists only in-frame clones, some missing. The sample has under 95,000 clones, around 85% seen once; the top ten hold around 3.3%. Sequences were obtained from peripheral blood. Receptors were obtained from a woman at least 80 years old with COVID-19, enrolled during active disease.

For this clone: The sample contains more than one DNA sequence encoding this CDR3. The rearrangement uses TRBV5-1 and TRBJ2-1; 12 bases agree with TRBD2. Germline V gene data show CDR1 as SGHRS and CDR2 as YFSETQ. V lost 0 bases, J lost 8 bases, and 3 bases stayed unmatched. CDR3 length: 15 residues. CDR3 DNA sequence: TGCGCCAGCAGCTTGGGCCTAGCGGGAGGGTATGAGCAGTTCTTC. It yields the protein CASSLGLAGGYEQFF.

This rearrangement joins TRBV19 to TRBJ2-1; TRBD2 matches 9 bases. The length of the CDR3 is 17 residues. Germline loops: CDR1 LNHDA, CDR2 SQIVND (reference sequence). Trimming cost V 5 bases and J 12 bases; bases outside gene matches: 20. CDR3 in DNA: TGTGCCAGTAGTCTGAGAGGGGAGCGGGAGGCCCCTTTTGGGCAGTTCTTC. This sequence encodes CASSLRGEREAPFGQFF.

The chain has TRBV12-5 and TRBJ2-3; a weak D match, TRBD1 (5 bases). Per germline, CDR1 LGHNT and CDR2 FRNRAP. CDR3 length: 14 residues. Trimming stripped 1 base from V and 2 bases from J, with 7 bases between. The CDR3 is CASGLGGATDTQYF. The CDR3 coding sequence is TGTGCTAGTGGTTTGGGGGGCGCCACAGATACGCAGTATTTT. The full variable domain, rest sourced from reference TRBV12-5 and TRBJ2-3, is DARVTQTPRHKVTEMGQEVTMRCQPILGHNTVFWYRQTMMQGLELLAYFRNRAPLDDSGMPKDRFSAEMPDATLATLKIQPSEPRDSAVYFCASGLGGATDTQYFGPGTRLTVL.

The chain employs TRBV11-2 and TRBJ2-7; no firm D call. The CDR3 is 13 residues long. Germline V lookup: CDR1 SGHAT, CDR2 FQNNGV. V was shortened by 3 bases and J by 3 bases, with 9 bases between the two germline ends. CDR3 coding DNA: TGTGCCAGCAGCTTTCGGCGGAACTACGAGCAGTACTTC. Translating it yields CASSFRRNYEQYF.

The chain recombines TRBV5-1 with TRBJ2-5; 10 bases fit TRBD2. V lost 0 bases and J lost 2; bases outside the gene matches: 4. This CDR3 is 16 amino acids long. CDR1 and CDR2 (germline): SGHRS, YFSETQ. The CDR3 DNA follows: TGCGCCAGCAGCTTGGCTGGGACTAGCGTTCAAGAGACCCAGTACTTC. Its protein product is CASSLAGTSVQETQYF.

The chain combines TRBV7-8 with TRBJ2-3; TRBD2 matches 13 bases. V shed 5 bases and J 6 bases; nucleotides not matched to a gene: 8. The CDR3 is 16 amino acids. CDR1 and CDR2 (germline): SGHVS, FQNEAQ. CDR3 loop: CASSRRTSGGRDTQYF. DNA of the CDR3: TGTGCCAGCAGCCGACGGACTAGCGGGGGAAGGGATACGCAGTATTTT. Complete variable domain (other parts from reference TRBV7-8 and TRBJ2-3): GAGVSQSPRYKVAKRGQDVALRCDPISGHVSLFWYQQALGQGPEFLTYFQNEAQLDKSGLPSDRFFAERPEGSVSTLKIQRTQQEDSAVYLCASSRRTSGGRDTQYFGPGTRLTVL.

This chain connects TRBV9 to TRBJ2-7; D is unresolved. Trimming cost V 0 bases and J 1 base, with 11 bases left between them. This CDR3 contains 15 residues. CDR1 is SGDLS, CDR2 YYNGEE, per germline. In DNA, the CDR3 is TGTGCCAGCAGCGTAGAAATTAGCCCGTCCTACGAGCAGTACTTC. Translated: CASSVEISPSYEQYF.

A single count supports this clone. The V gene is TRBV3-1 (or the pseudogene TRBV3-2), the J gene TRBJ2-2; 11 positions agree with TRBD2. This CDR3 is 17 amino acids long. V lost 4 bases and J lost 2; bases outside the gene matches: 6. The germline V gene has CDR1 LGHDT and CDR2 YNNKEL (reference sequence). The CDR3 sequence is CASSLRRLAGNTGELFF. The CDR3 DNA sequence: TGTGCCAGCAGCCTAAGGAGACTAGCGGGAAACACCGGGGAGCTGTTTTTT.

The rearrangement joins TRBV5-1 to TRBJ1-1; 7 bases map to TRBD1. Germline loops: CDR1 SGHRS, CDR2 YFSETQ. The CDR3 extends over 13 amino acids. The J segment lost 5 bases and the V segment lost 4 bases, leaving 5 bases of the junction unmatched. The CDR3 bases are TGCGCCAGCAGCCTAACAGGGGATACTGAAGCTTTCTTT. Translated, it gives CASSLTGDTEAFF.

V gene TRBV4-2 combines with J gene TRBJ1-2; perhaps TRBD1 as D (6 bases). The CDR3 is made up of 14 amino acids. Germline CDR1 LGHNA, CDR2 YNFKEQ. Trimming left V 1 base short and J 3 bases short, with 9 bases between. The CDR3 region has the DNA TGTGCCAGCAGCCAAGGGGAGGGGGACTATGGCTACACCTTC. It yields the protein CASSQGEGDYGYTF.

The chain is built from TRBV2 and TRBJ2-7; D possibly corresponds to TRBD2 (7 bases). V gave up 10 bases and J gave up 7 bases, with 20 bases separating them. The CDR3 totals 13 residues. CDR1 and CDR2 (germline): SNHLY, FYNNEI. The CDR3 is CATLFRGGREQYF. Here the CDR3 DNA reads TGTGCCACCTTATTTAGGGGGGGCCGGGAGCAGTACTTC.

The chain recombines TRBV7-9 with TRBJ2-7; 7 nucleotides align to TRBD2. The CDR3 runs to 12 residues. Germline lookup yields CDR1 SEHNR and CDR2 FQNEAQ (reference sequence). Unmatched junction bases numbered 6, after V lost 1 base and J lost 12 bases. The CDR3 is CASSLDGTTRYF. CDR3 DNA sequence: TGTGCCAGCAGCTTAGATGGGACTACGCGGTACTTC.

Note on this clone: Germline is not matched at one junction end, which may reflect a read error. The genes are TRBV7-7 and TRBJ2-5, with D possibly matching TRBD2 (5 bases). The germline V gene encodes CDR1 SSHAT and CDR2 FNYEAQ (reference sequence). CDR3 length: 14 residues. The CDR3 reads CASSSGLIQETQYF. For the CDR3, the DNA is TGTGCTAGCAGCTCCGGACTGATCCAAGAGACCCAGTACTTC.

The CDR3 nucleotides are TGTGCCAGCAGTTTATGGCAGGGGACCACTGAAGCTTTCTTT. Translated, it gives CASSLWQGTTEAFF. The rearrangement uses TRBV27 and TRBJ1-1; TRBD1 might be the D (6 bases). V was trimmed by 1 base and J by 4 bases, leaving 10 bases between them. Germline V gene sequence: CDR1 MNHEY, CDR2 SMNVEV (reference sequence). This CDR3 comprises 14 residues.

This clone was seen a few times. The J gene is TRBJ2-6, the V gene TRBV2; D gene uncertain. There are 14 residues in the CDR3. Trimming removed 2 bases at V and 1 base at J, with 3 bases between. The germline V gene has CDR1 SNHLY and CDR2 FYNNEI. The CDR3 region is CASSESSGANVLTF. DNA for the CDR3: TGTGCCAGCAGTGAATCGTCTGGGGCCAACGTCCTGACTTTC.

The J gene is TRBJ1-6, the V gene TRBV9, with 9 positions matching TRBD1. Per the germline V gene, CDR1 is SGDLS and CDR2 is YYNGEE. This CDR3 has 14 amino acids. V trimming: 2 bases; J trimming: 7 bases; junction bases outside the gene matches: 1. The CDR3 nucleotides are TGTGCCAGCAGCGTCACAGGGGGCAATTCACCCCTCCACTTT. It specifies CASSVTGGNSPLHF. The whole variable domain, remainder taken from reference TRBV9 and TRBJ1-6, is DSGVTQTPKHLITATGQRVTLRCSPRSGDLSVYWYQQSLDQGLQFLIQYYNGEERAKGNILERFSAQQFPDLHSELNLSSLELGDSALYFCASSVTGGNSPLHFGNGTRLTVT.

The chain uses TRBV4-2 and TRBJ1-1; no clear D gene. V was cut by 0 bases and J by 5 bases, with 4 bases left in between. Germline-derived CDR1 and CDR2 are LGHNA and YNFKEQ. The CDR3 spans 12 residues. The CDR3 reads CASSQDSTEAFF. The CDR3 DNA is TGTGCCAGCAGCCAAGATTCGACTGAAGCTTTCTTT.

The gene calls are TRBV5-5 and TRBJ2-3; 9 bases agree with TRBD2. The germline V gene encodes CDR1 SGHKS and CDR2 YYEKEE (reference sequence). The trim removed 4 bases at V and 3 bases at J, leaving 9 bases unmatched. The CDR3 totals 16 residues. The DNA of the CDR3 is TGTGCCAGCAGCCCCTGGTGGCTAGCGGGGACAGATACGCAGTATTTT. Translating it yields CASSPWWLAGTDTQYF.